The clone carrying this TCR beta chain was observed many times. Antigen: not known. Germline V gene lookup returns CDR1 MNHNS and CDR2 SASEGT. The V end was cut by 7 bases, the J end by 9 bases, with 15 bases between. This CDR3 has 12 amino acids. TCRdb ran MiXCR on the reads and lists one entry per CDR3 protein. The sample has around 190,000 distinct CDR3 sequences, approximately 15% seen once. The sample is drawn from a study of T cell repertoires in cytomegalovirus infection. Turning to the study itself: In public TCR beta signatures, there were indications of both CMV infection and matching HLA type. The study's findings and limits: Dominating the ex vivo response were HLA-C-restricted CMV-specific TCR beta clonotypes.

Sequencing was carried out using PBMCs. This sequence was found in a human donor in good health (CMV status not recorded). Some clones in this sample may be carry-over from other donors' samples. The chain couples TRBV6-1 to TRBJ2-5; D may be TRBD2 (7 bases). The CDR3 DNA reads TGTGCCAGCAACCGGGGGGCAGATTCCCAGTACTTC. Encoded protein: CASNRGADSQYF.